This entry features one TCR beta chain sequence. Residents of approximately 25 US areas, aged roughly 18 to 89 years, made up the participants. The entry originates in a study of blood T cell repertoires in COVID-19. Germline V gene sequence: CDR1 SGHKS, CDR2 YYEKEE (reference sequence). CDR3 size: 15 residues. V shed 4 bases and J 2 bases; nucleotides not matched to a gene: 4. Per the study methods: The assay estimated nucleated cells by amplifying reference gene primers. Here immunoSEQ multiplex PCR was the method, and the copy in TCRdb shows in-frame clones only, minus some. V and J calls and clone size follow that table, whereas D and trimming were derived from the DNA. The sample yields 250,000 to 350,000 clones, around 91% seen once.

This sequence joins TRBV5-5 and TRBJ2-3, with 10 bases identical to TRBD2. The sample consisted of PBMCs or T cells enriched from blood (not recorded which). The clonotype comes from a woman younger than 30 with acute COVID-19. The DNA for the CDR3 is TGTGCCAGCAGCACGGGACTAGCGAACACAGATACGCAGTATTTT. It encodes CASSTGLANTDTQYF.